The 19 T cell receptor beta chains given below trace back to one sample, sequenced in a study of radiotherapy plus CTLA-4 blockade in lung cancer. Clones were read by immunoSEQ multiplex PCR, and TCRdb kept only the in-frame ones, dropping some. There are around 110,000 clones in the sample; 81% occur only once, and about 3.3% lies in the top ten. The sample in question was peripheral blood, obtained from a patient treated with radiotherapy plus ipilimumab. These receptors were taken from a human donor with non-small cell lung cancer that progressed on radiotherapy plus ipilimumab. Some clones in this sample may be carry-over from other donors' samples.

The chain joins TRBV19 to TRBJ1-1, with D uncertain. CDR1 and CDR2 (germline): LNHDA, SQIVND (reference sequence). V lost 3 bases and J 3 bases, leaving 11 bases between the germline ends. This CDR3 is built from 14 residues. CDR3 protein: CASSMVQRYTEAFF. The CDR3 DNA follows: TGTGCCAGTAGTATGGTTCAGAGGTACACTGAAGCTTTCTTT.

The V gene is TRBV7-9, the J gene TRBJ1-2, with D hard to call. CDR1 is SEHNR and CDR2 is FQNEAQ in the germline V gene (reference sequence). This CDR3 is 11 amino acids long. Here the CDR3 reads CASGGIYGYTF. Here the CDR3 DNA reads TGTGCTTCGGGCGGAATCTATGGCTACACCTTC.

J is TRBJ1-2 and V is TRBV7-8, with 9 bases matching TRBD1. The CDR3 length is 14 residues. Unmatched junction bases numbered 7, after V lost 4 bases and J lost 7 bases. Germline V CDR1 and CDR2: SGHVS, FQNEAQ. The CDR3 sequence: CASSYKGQGSGYTF. The CDR3 DNA is TGTGCCAGCAGCTATAAGGGACAGGGTAGTGGCTACACCTTC.

The J gene is TRBJ1-2, the V gene TRBV29-1, with TRBD1 matching 7 bases. This CDR3 has 13 amino acids. CDR1 and CDR2 from the germline V gene are SQVTM and ANQGSEA. Trimming removed 7 bases from V and 4 bases from J; junction bases left unmatched: 9. CDR3 region: CSAAPGQIYGYTF. The CDR3, as DNA: TGCAGCGCAGCTCCGGGACAGATCTATGGCTACACCTTC.

This clone was seen a few times. The rearrangement uses TRBV18 and TRBJ1-6; a weak D match, TRBD1 (5 bases). Trimming took off 3 bases at V and 7 bases at J, with 16 bases between the two ends. The V gene's germline CDR1 is KGHSH and CDR2 LQKENI. This CDR3 region has 16 residues. The CDR3 spells CASSPSPRGANSPLHF. Here the CDR3 DNA reads TGTGCCAGCTCACCTTCACCCCGTGGGGCGAATTCACCCCTCCACTTT. Drawing the rest from reference TRBV18 and TRBJ1-6, the complete variable domain is NAGVMQNPRHLVRRRGQEARLRCSPMKGHSHVYWYRQLPEEGLKFMVYLQKENIIDESGMPKERFSAEFPKEGPSILRIQQVVRGDSAAYFCASSPSPRGANSPLHFGNGTRLTVT.

The V and J genes are TRBV14 and TRBJ1-3; 7 bases line up with TRBD1. CDR3 length: 17 residues. Germline CDR1 reads SGHDN; CDR2 reads FVKESK. Trimming removed 3 bases from V and 0 bases from J; junction bases left unmatched: 8. CDR3 nucleotides: TGTGCCAGCAGCCACCTGAGGGACAGACACTCTGGAAACACCATATATTTT. Translated, it gives CASSHLRDRHSGNTIYF. Full variable domain (rest looked up from reference TRBV14 and TRBJ1-3): EAGVTQFPSHSVIEKGQTVTLRCDPISGHDNLYWYRRVMGKEIKFLLHFVKESKQDESGMPNNRFLAERTGGTYSTLKVQPAELEDSGVYFCASSHLRDRHSGNTIYFGEGSWLTVV.

This clone has just one count. The chain combines TRBV28 with TRBJ1-5, with D perhaps TRBD1 (5 bases). Germline V gives CDR1 MDHEN, CDR2 SYDVKM. V gave up 2 bases and J gave up 5 bases, with 10 bases separating them. There are 14 residues in the CDR3. The CDR3 DNA is TGTGCCAGCAGTTTACCAGGGCCTTATCAGCCCCAGCATTTT. It yields the protein CASSLPGPYQPQHF.

This chain uses TRBV9 with TRBJ2-7; 11 bases align to TRBD2. Per the germline V gene, CDR1 is SGDLS and CDR2 is YYNGEE. J lost 5 bases, V lost 4 bases, and 5 bases had no gene match. The CDR3 length is 14 residues. CDR3 sequence: CASSISGGAHEQYF. The DNA for the CDR3 is TGTGCCAGCAGCATTAGCGGGGGGGCCCACGAGCAGTACTTC.

This clone has only a few counts. This same CDR3 is encoded by further DNA sequences in the sample. This chain connects TRBV18 to TRBJ2-5; the match to TRBD1 covers 7 bases. V was pared by 1 base and J by 1 base, with 0 bases of the junction left unmatched. CDR3 length: 14 amino acids. CDR1 and CDR2 (germline): KGHSH, LQKENI. DNA of the CDR3: TGTGCCAGCTCACCACGGACAGGCCAAGAGACCCAGTACTTC. It translates to CASSPRTGQETQYF.

This sequence joins TRBV9 and TRBJ1-1; 8 nucleotides agree with TRBD1. The ends lost 3 bases at V and 6 bases at J; junction bases unmatched: 4. CDR3 length: 13 residues. Germline CDR1 SGDLS, CDR2 YYNGEE. The CDR3 is CASSARGRAEAFF. CDR3 nucleotide sequence: TGTGCCAGCAGCGCCAGGGGGCGAGCTGAAGCTTTCTTT.

V is TRBV10-3 and J is TRBJ2-2; D call uncertain. From germline, CDR1 is ENHRY and CDR2 SYGVKD. V dropped 8 bases and J dropped 6 bases, with 13 bases sitting between them. The CDR3 is made up of 13 amino acids. CDR3 coding DNA: TGTGCCATCGCCGAGTCGGTTGCCGGGGAGCTGTTTTTT. Translating it yields CAIAESVAGELFF.

This clone was seen only once. The chain joins TRBV7-8 to TRBJ2-4; weak D call: TRBD1 (6 bases). Germline V gene lookup returns CDR1 SGHVS and CDR2 FQNEAQ. The CDR3 runs to 17 residues. Trimming took 2 bases from V and 2 from J, leaving 16 bases between them. In nucleotides, the CDR3 is TGTGCCAGCAGCTTATTTCAGGGGAGAGAAACCAAAAACATTCAGTACTTC. The encoded protein is CASSLFQGRETKNIQYF.

The genes are TRBV5-3 and TRBJ2-3, with D maybe TRBD1 (6 bases). TRBV5-3 is an ORF, and what it does is uncertain. The ends were cut back, 5 bases at V and 0 bases at J, with 16 bases in the middle. The CDR3 runs 16 residues. Written as DNA, the CDR3 is TGTGCCAGAAGTATCATCCGGGACACTAGCACAGATACGCAGTATTTT. Protein: CARSIIRDTSTDTQYF.

The V call is TRBV5-1, the J call TRBJ1-4; D is ambiguous. Germline V lookup: CDR1 SGHRS, CDR2 YFSETQ. Trimming removed 2 bases from V and 5 bases from J, with 1 base in between. The CDR3 spans 11 residues. CDR3 sequence reads: CASSLNEKLFF. CDR3 DNA: TGCGCCAGCAGCTTAAATGAAAAACTGTTTTTT.

J is TRBJ1-5 and V is TRBV28, with D hard to call. Germline CDR1 MDHEN, CDR2 SYDVKM. The V gene lost 7 bases and the J gene lost 5 bases, with 12 bases spanning the gap. The CDR3 contains 13 residues. The CDR3 DNA reads as TGTGCCAGCACTGGGGTTCAAGATCAGCCCCAGCATTTT. Its translation is CASTGVQDQPQHF.

The chain is built from TRBV30 and TRBJ2-7; 9 bases are a match to TRBD2. This CDR3 is built from 15 residues. Germline V lookup: CDR1 GTSNPN, CDR2 SVGIG (reference sequence). V gave up 0 bases and J gave up 1 base; unmatched junction bases: 4. CDR3 region: CAWSVLAGESYEQYF. In nucleotides, the CDR3 is TGTGCCTGGAGTGTTTTAGCGGGGGAGTCCTACGAGCAGTACTTC.

This chain connects TRBV7-2 to TRBJ2-5, with D uncertain. The CDR3 runs to 12 residues. CDR1 is SGHTA and CDR2 is FQGNSA in the germline V gene. V was trimmed by 3 bases and J by 2 bases, leaving 4 bases between them. The CDR3 region has the DNA TGTGCCAGCAGCTTTTTTCAAGAGACCCAGTACTTC. Translated: CASSFFQETQYF.

The rearrangement uses TRBV5-4 and TRBJ1-2; D gene uncertain. CDR3 size: 12 residues. Deletions cut 4 bases from V and 8 bases from J, with 12 bases between. CDR1 is SGHNT and CDR2 is YYREEE in the germline V gene (reference sequence). This CDR3 is CASSREERGYTF. For the CDR3, the DNA is TGTGCCAGCAGCCGGGAAGAGAGAGGCTACACCTTC.

The chain uses TRBV7-3 and TRBJ1-1, with TRBD1 matching over 9 bases. The germline V gene has CDR1 SGHTA and CDR2 FQGTGA. This CDR3 has 14 amino acids. With 1 base clipped from V and 5 bases from J, the junction kept 2 bases outside the gene matches. CDR3 loop: CASSLSGTGTEAFF. The CDR3 coding sequence is TGTGCCAGCAGCTTAAGCGGGACAGGGACTGAAGCTTTCTTT. Using reference TRBV7-3 and TRBJ1-1 for the parts outside the CDR3, the full variable domain is GAGVSQTPSNKVTEKGKYVELRCDPISGHTALYWYRQSLGQGPEFLIYFQGTGAADDSGLPNDRFFAVRPEGSVSTLKIQRTERGDSAVYLCASSLSGTGTEAFFGQGTRLTVV.